This T cell receptor (beta chain) was observed in a study of blood T cells in healthy people across ages. For the second PCR, which ran for about 6 to 11 cycles, a sample-barcoded 5' primer and a J-beta primer mix were used. The template-switch adaptor was a 5' adaptor with 12 random nucleotides. It tagged each cDNA molecule. One entry per CDR3 protein results from TCRdb running MiXCR on the 5' RACE reads. The data show 2 million or so distinct CDR3 sequences, around 48% seen once. The germline V gene encodes CDR1 MNHEY and CDR2 SVGAGI. The V segment lost 5 bases and the J segment 6 bases; nucleotides outside the gene matches: 9. This CDR3 comprises 14 residues.

Sequencing used blood. The receptor comes from a woman in her forties in good health. The genes are TRBV6-5 and TRBJ2-7, with TRBD1 matching over 8 bases. CDR3 sequence: CASSRTGKTSEQYF. The CDR3 coding sequence is TGTGCCAGCAGTCGGACAGGGAAAACGTCCGAGCAGTACTTC.